This T cell receptor (beta chain) appears in the sequencing data of a study of a mutant IDH1 vaccine in newly diagnosed glioma. Study-wide context: Treated patients, averaging about 40 years, were 62.5% male and around 38% female. Beforehand, treatment had been radiotherapy, temozolomide, or both; the majority received both.

The CDR3 covers 14 residues. V shed 0 bases and J shed 6 bases, with 10 bases lying between them. The germline gives CDR1 SGHNT, CDR2 YYREEE (reference sequence). Time point meaning: baseline, week 1 (first vaccination visit). The treatment is: pre-vaccination baseline after standard-of-care therapy. Assay used: immunoSEQ multiplex PCR; TCRdb lists only in-frame clones, some missing. The sample includes some 61,000 clones, about 86% of them seen just once. The material sequenced was PBMCs, taken from a glioma patient treated with radiotherapy, temozolomide or both. The rearrangement uses TRBV5-4 and TRBJ2-1, with D perhaps TRBD1 or TRBD2 (5 bases each). This TCR came from a man younger than 40 with glioma. CDR3 sequence (DNA): TGTGCCAGCAGCTTGGAGGGACCCCCCAATGAGCAGTTCTTC. Its protein product is CASSLEGPPNEQFF.